This T cell receptor (beta chain) was identified during a study of immune evolution from preneoplasia to lung adenocarcinoma. Sequenced by immunoSEQ multiplex PCR; TCRdb stores in-frame clones only, minus some. The sample has roughly 4,200 clones, 79% seen once; the top ten hold under 35%. This CDR3 has 16 amino acids. Trimming took off 2 bases at V and 2 bases at J, with 15 bases between the two ends. Germline CDR1 reads SGHDN; CDR2 reads FVKESK. Sequencing used FFPE invasive lung adenocarcinoma tissue. The chain uses TRBV14 and TRBJ1-2; the D is unclear. The source of this sequence is a person between 40 and 59 years old with lung adenocarcinoma. Some clones in this sample may be carry-over from other donors' samples. Here the CDR3 DNA reads TGTGCCAGCAGCCAACACTGGGGAGGGCTCAACTATGGCTACACCTTC. Protein sequence: CASSQHWGGLNYGYTF. Full variable domain (remainder filled in from reference TRBV14 and TRBJ1-2): EAGVTQFPSHSVIEKGQTVTLRCDPISGHDNLYWYRRVMGKEIKFLLHFVKESKQDESGMPNNRFLAERTGGTYSTLKVQPAELEDSGVYFCASSQHWGGLNYGYTFGSGTRLTVV.